The 9 T cell receptor beta chains presented below share a single source sample, sequenced in a study of vaccination and CD4 T cells after COVID-19. The Oncomine TCR Beta short-read assay sequenced DNA from cultured CD4+ T cells. From the PCR reads, TCRdb called clonotypes with MiXCR, one entry per CDR3 protein. The table lists 20,000 or so distinct CDR3 sequences, roughly two fifths of them singletons. Treatment defined: approximately nine-day PBMC culture with coronavirus spike peptide pools or control peptides (ViraFEST assay). These receptors have no known antigen. The sequenced sample was CD4+ T cells from blood, cultured in vitro, obtained after SARS-CoV-2 vaccination. Source of these receptors: a human donor who had recovered from COVID-19.

The chain has TRBV20-1 and TRBJ2-7, with D unresolved. The ends were cut back, 6 bases at V and 1 base at J, with 16 bases in the middle. The CDR3 extends over 14 amino acids. CDR1 and CDR2 (germline): DFQATT, SNEGSKA (reference sequence). The CDR3 DNA is TGCAGTGCCACCGGGTTATTGGGTTCCTACGAGCAGTACTTC. Translating gives CSATGLLGSYEQYF.

This chain joins TRBV6-1 and TRBJ2-7; 11 nucleotides match TRBD2. The J segment lost 4 bases and the V segment lost 9 bases, leaving 14 bases of the junction unmatched. CDR1 is MNHNS and CDR2 is SASEGT in the germline V gene. The CDR3 is 16 residues long. The CDR3 protein is CASSLNSGRASYEQYF. Written as DNA, the CDR3 is TGTGCCAGTTCCTTAAATAGCGGGAGGGCTTCTTACGAGCAGTACTTC.

This clonotype was recorded a few times. The chain has TRBV20-1 and TRBJ2-3; 7 bases are shared with TRBD2. Per germline, CDR1 DFQATT and CDR2 SNEGSKA (reference sequence). The CDR3 has 16 residues. Germline trimming cut 1 base from V and 3 bases from J; bases unmatched to any gene: 10. CDR3 sequence (DNA): TGCAGTGCTAGAGCCCTTTGGGGGGGGATAACAGATACGCAGTATTTT. This sequence encodes CSARALWGGITDTQYF.

This clonotype was seen only a few times. The chain uses TRBV19 and TRBJ1-1; weak D call: TRBD1 (6 bases). This CDR3 spans 16 amino acids. Germline lookup yields CDR1 LNHDA and CDR2 SQIVND (reference sequence). V was trimmed by 2 bases and J by 1 base, leaving 14 bases between them. The CDR3 is CASSIQGRMGNTEAFF. In nucleotides, the CDR3 is TGTGCCAGTAGTATACAGGGGCGGATGGGGAACACTGAAGCTTTCTTT.

The chain employs TRBV6-1 and TRBJ2-7; no definite D call. This CDR3 spans 11 amino acids. V lost 6 bases to trimming and J lost 5 bases, with 8 bases between them. From germline, CDR1 is MNHNS and CDR2 SASEGT. As DNA, the CDR3 is TGTGCCAGCAGCCGTTCCAACGAGCAGTACTTC. Its protein product is CASSRSNEQYF.

This clonotype was counted a few times. The chain carries TRBV12-3 or TRBV12-4 and TRBJ2-7; the match to TRBD1 covers 8 bases. V was pared by 8 bases and J by 0 bases, with 9 bases of the junction left unmatched. The CDR3 loop spans 15 amino acids. CDR3 nucleotides: TGTGCCAGCCTTCGGAATGGACAGGGCTCCTACGAGCAGTACTTC. Translated: CASLRNGQGSYEQYF.

The chain carries TRBV19 and TRBJ1-1; D ambiguous. This CDR3 region has 13 residues. Germline CDR1 and CDR2: LNHDA and SQIVND (reference sequence). V lost 4 bases and J 1 base, leaving 7 bases between the germline ends. The CDR3 nucleotides read TGTGCCAGTAGTACTACAAGGAACACTGAAGCTTTCTTT. It encodes CASSTTRNTEAFF.

The chain recombines TRBV20-1 with TRBJ2-1; 14 positions agree with TRBD2. Trimming took 6 bases from V and 0 from J; bases not matched to a gene: 7. The CDR3 is 17 residues long. Germline-derived CDR1 and CDR2 are DFQATT and SNEGSKA (reference sequence). The CDR3 reads CSATGLAGGTSYNEQFF. CDR3 sequence (DNA): TGCAGTGCCACCGGACTAGCGGGAGGCACCTCCTACAATGAGCAGTTCTTC.

CDR3 loop: CASSSWSRESSEQYF. The CDR3 nucleotides are TGTGCCAGCAGTAGTTGGTCGCGGGAGTCGTCCGAGCAGTACTTC. The V call is TRBV7-8, the J call TRBJ2-7, with 7 bases identical to TRBD2. This CDR3 has 15 residues. J was trimmed by 6 bases and V by 6 bases; bases with no gene match: 14. CDR1 and CDR2 from the germline V gene are SGHVS and FQNEAQ. The variable domain in full, with the rest retrieved from reference TRBV7-8 and TRBJ2-7, is GAGVSQSPRYKVAKRGQDVALRCDPISGHVSLFWYQQALGQGPEFLTYFQNEAQLDKSGLPSDRFFAERPEGSVSTLKIQRTQQEDSAVYLCASSSWSRESSEQYFGPGTRLTVT.